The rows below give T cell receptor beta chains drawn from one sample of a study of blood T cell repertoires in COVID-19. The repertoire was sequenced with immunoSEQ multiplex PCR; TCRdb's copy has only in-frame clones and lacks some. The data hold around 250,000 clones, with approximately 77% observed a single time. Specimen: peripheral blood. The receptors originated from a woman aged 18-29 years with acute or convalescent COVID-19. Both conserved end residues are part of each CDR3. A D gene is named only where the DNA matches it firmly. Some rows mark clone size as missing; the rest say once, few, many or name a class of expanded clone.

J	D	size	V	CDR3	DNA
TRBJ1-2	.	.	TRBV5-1	CASSVQGGQISYTF	TGCGCCAGCAGCGTTCAGGGAGGTCAGATAAGCTACACCTTC
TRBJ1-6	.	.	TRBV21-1	CASSKTGVNSPLHF	TGTGCCAGCAGCAAGACAGGGGTTAATTCACCCCTCCACTTT
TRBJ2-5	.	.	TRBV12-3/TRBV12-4	CASSQRQLETQYF	TGTGCCAGCAGTCAACGACAGTTAGAGACCCAGTACTTC
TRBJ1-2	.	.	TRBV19	CASSTSGGTEGTLLYGYTF	TGTGCCAGTAGTACCTCCGGTGGAACAGAGGGTACCCTTCTCTATGGCTACACCTTC
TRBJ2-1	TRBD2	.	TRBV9	CASSVAAAGGTYNEQFF	TGTGCCAGCAGCGTAGCGGCAGCGGGAGGAACTTACAATGAGCAGTTCTTC
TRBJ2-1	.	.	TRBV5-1	CASRTYSYNEQFF	TGCGCCAGCAGGACATACTCCTACAATGAGCAGTTCTTC
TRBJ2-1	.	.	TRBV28	CASSLDSTVVRSSYNEQFF	TGTGCCAGCAGTTTAGACAGTACGGTTGTCCGAAGCTCCTACAATGAGCAGTTCTTC
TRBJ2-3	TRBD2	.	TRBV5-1	CASSFVGLADTQYF	TGCGCCAGCAGCTTTGTGGGACTAGCGGATACGCAGTATTTT
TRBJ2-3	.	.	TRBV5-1	CASSLVGQGLTDTQYF	TGCGCCAGCAGCTTGGTGGGGCAGGGCCTCACAGATACGCAGTATTTT
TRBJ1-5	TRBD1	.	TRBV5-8	CASSFGTANQPQHF	TGTGCCAGCAGCTTCGGGACAGCTAATCAGCCCCAGCATTTT
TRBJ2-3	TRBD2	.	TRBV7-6	CASSATSGRAGTDTQYF	TGTGCCAGCAGCGCGACTAGCGGGAGGGCAGGCACAGATACGCAGTATTTT
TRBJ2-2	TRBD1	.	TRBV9	CASSVALGQGVGELFF	TGTGCCAGCAGCGTAGCTCTAGGACAGGGAGTTGGGGAGCTGTTTTTT
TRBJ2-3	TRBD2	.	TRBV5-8	CASSLVAGVGTDTQYF	TGTGCCAGCAGCTTGGTAGCGGGAGTGGGCACAGATACGCAGTATTTT
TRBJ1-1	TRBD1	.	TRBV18	CASSSDRANTEAFF	TGTGCCAGCTCCTCGGACAGGGCGAACACTGAAGCTTTCTTT
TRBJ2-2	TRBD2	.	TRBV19	CASTPGLAGGSGTGELFF	TGTGCCAGTACGCCGGGGCTAGCGGGAGGGTCGGGCACCGGGGAGCTGTTTTTT
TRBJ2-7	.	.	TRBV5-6	CASSLFLSYEQYF	TGTGCCAGCAGCTTGTTCCTCTCCTACGAGCAGTACTTC
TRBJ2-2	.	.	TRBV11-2	CASSLGLAGELFF	TGTGCCAGCAGCTTAGGGCTCGCCGGGGAGCTGTTTTTT
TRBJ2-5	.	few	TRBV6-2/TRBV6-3	CASSPTVQETQYF	TGTGCCAGCAGCCCCACGGTTCAAGAGACCCAGTACTTC
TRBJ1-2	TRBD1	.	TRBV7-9	CASSLVGQGARSNYGYTF	TGTGCCAGCAGCTTAGTGGGACAGGGGGCAAGATCTAACTATGGCTACACCTTC
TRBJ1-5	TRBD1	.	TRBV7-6	CASSLRGTGGRKYSNQPQHF	TGTGCCAGCAGTCTGAGGGGGACAGGGGGTCGGAAATATAGCAATCAGCCCCAGCATTTT
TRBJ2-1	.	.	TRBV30	CAWSANLRGNEQFF	TGTGCCTGGAGCGCTAACCTACGGGGAAATGAGCAGTTCTTC
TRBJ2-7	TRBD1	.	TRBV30	CAWSVGTEAEQYF	TGTGCCTGGAGTGTAGGGACAGAGGCCGAGCAGTACTTC
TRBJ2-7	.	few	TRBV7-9	CASSSRGTEEKQYF	TGTGCCAGCAGCTCGCGAGGAACCGAGGAGAAGCAGTACTTC
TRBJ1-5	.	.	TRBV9	CASSVAPGSQPQHF	TGTGCCAGCAGCGTAGCTCCAGGTAGTCAGCCCCAGCATTTT
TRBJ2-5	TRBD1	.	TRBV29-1	CSSRGTGSQETQYF	TGCAGCAGCCGGGGGACAGGGAGCCAAGAGACCCAGTACTTC
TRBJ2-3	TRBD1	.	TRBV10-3	CAIKPPGQGSADTQYF	TGTGCCATCAAGCCTCCGGGACAGGGGTCAGCAGATACGCAGTATTTT
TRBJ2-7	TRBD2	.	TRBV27	CASSLKSGSLFGHEQYF	TGTGCCAGCAGCCTTAAGAGCGGGAGTCTCTTCGGCCACGAGCAGTACTTC
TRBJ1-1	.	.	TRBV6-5	CASSYSIGGGTEAFF	TGTGCCAGCAGTTACTCGATCGGCGGTGGGACTGAAGCTTTCTTT
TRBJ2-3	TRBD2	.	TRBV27	CASSRRLAGVDTQYF	TGTGCCAGCAGTCGCAGACTAGCGGGAGTAGATACGCAGTATTTT
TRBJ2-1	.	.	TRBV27	CASMSGFSYNEQFF	TGTGCCAGCATGAGCGGGTTTTCCTACAATGAGCAGTTCTTC
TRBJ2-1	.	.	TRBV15	CATSRVQGLENEQFF	TGTGCCACCAGCAGAGTGCAGGGCCTAGAGAATGAGCAGTTCTTC
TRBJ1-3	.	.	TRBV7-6	CASSQQVGAGNTIYF	TGTGCCAGCAGCCAACAGGTTGGGGCTGGAAACACCATATATTTT
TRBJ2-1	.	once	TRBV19	CASSSGTSIIFF	TGTGCCAGTAGTTCCGGGACTTCCATAATATTCTTC
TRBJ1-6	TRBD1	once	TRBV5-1	CASSLLGQGARSPLHF	TGCGCCAGCAGCTTGCTAGGACAGGGGGCCCGATCACCCCTCCACTTT
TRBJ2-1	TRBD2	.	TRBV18	CASSHGLAASSYNEQFF	TGTGCCAGCTCACACGGACTAGCTGCGAGCTCCTACAATGAGCAGTTCTTC
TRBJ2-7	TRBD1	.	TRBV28	CASSPGTGALLAEFSYEQYF	TGTGCCAGCAGTCCAGGGACAGGGGCGCTACTAGCGGAATTTTCCTACGAGCAGTACTTC
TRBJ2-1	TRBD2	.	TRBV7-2	CASSLQASGLSYNEQFF	TGTGCCAGCAGCTTACAGGCTAGCGGCCTTTCCTACAATGAGCAGTTCTTC
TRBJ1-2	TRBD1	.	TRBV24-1	CATSLTGSYGYTF	TGTGCCACCAGTTTGACAGGGAGCTATGGCTACACCTTC
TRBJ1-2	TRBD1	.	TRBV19	CASSIAAGQATTF	TGTGCCAGTAGTATAGCTGCGGGACAGGCAACCACCTTC
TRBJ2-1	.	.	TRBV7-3	CASSVIAEPYNEQFF	TGTGCCAGCAGCGTAATAGCGGAACCCTACAATGAGCAGTTCTTC
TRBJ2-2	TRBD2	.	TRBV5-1	CASSLRSGRSTGELFF	TGCGCCAGCAGCTTGAGGAGCGGGAGAAGCACCGGGGAGCTGTTTTTT
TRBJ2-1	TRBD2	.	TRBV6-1	CASSDRLAGGPMKGNEQFF	TGTGCCAGCAGTGATCGACTAGCGGGAGGGCCTATGAAGGGAAATGAGCAGTTCTTC
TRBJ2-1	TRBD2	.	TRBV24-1	CATSEGSGPSYNEQFF	TGTGCCACCAGTGAGGGTAGCGGGCCTTCCTACAATGAGCAGTTCTTC
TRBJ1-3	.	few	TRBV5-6	CASSLWWGLGNTIYF	TGTGCCAGCAGCTTGTGGTGGGGGCTAGGAAACACCATATATTTT
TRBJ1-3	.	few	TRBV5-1	CASSFSGGSGNTIYF	TGCGCCAGCAGCTTTTCGGGGGGCTCTGGAAACACCATATATTTT
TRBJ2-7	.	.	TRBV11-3	CASSHRDQSSYEQYF	TGTGCCAGCAGCCACAGGGATCAAAGCTCCTACGAGCAGTACTTC
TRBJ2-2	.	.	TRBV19	CASSEENTGELFF	TGTGCCAGTAGCGAGGAAAACACCGGGGAGCTGTTTTTT
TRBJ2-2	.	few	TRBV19	CASRARLFTGELFF	TGTGCCAGTAGGGCCAGGTTATTCACCGGGGAGCTGTTTTTT
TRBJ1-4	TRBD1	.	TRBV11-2	CASSSRTGYEKLFF	TGTGCCAGCAGCTCCCGGACAGGGTATGAAAAACTGTTTTTT
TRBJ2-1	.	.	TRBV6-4	CASSVGGDYNEQFF	TGTGCCAGCAGTGTAGGGGGGGACTACAATGAGCAGTTCTTC
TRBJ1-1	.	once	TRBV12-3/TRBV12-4	CASTKQGPFEAFF	TGTGCCAGCACCAAACAGGGCCCCTTTGAAGCTTTCTTT
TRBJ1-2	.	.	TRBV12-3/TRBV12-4	CASSLTGPYGYTF	TGTGCCAGCAGTTTAACAGGGCCGTATGGCTACACCTTC